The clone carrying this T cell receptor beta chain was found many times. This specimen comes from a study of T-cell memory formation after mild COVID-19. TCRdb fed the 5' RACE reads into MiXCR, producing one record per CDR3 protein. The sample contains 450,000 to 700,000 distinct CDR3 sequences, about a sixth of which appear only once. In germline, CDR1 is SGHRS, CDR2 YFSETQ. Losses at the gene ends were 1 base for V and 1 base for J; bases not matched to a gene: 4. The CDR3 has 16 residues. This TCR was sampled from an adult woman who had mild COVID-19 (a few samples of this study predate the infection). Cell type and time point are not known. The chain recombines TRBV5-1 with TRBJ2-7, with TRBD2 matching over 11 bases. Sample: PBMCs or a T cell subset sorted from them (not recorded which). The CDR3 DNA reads TGCGCCAGCAGCTTGTCGACTAGCGGGATTTCCTACGAGCAGTACTTC. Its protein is CASSLSTSGISYEQYF. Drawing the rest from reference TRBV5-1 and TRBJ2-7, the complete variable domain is KAGVTQTPRYLIKTRGQQVTLSCSPISGHRSVSWYQQTPGQGLQFLFEYFSETQRNKGNFPGRFSGRQFSNSRSEMNVSTLELGDSALYLCASSLSTSGISYEQYFGPGTRLTVT.